The source of this TCR beta chain is a study of blood T cells in healthy people across ages. Study observations and caveats: CMV status of donors was unknown, possibly confounding expanded clonotype changes. Roughly linear declines in TCR beta diversity per million T cells occurred with age.

Primers used in a second PCR of roughly 7 to 12 cycles were a sample-barcoded 5' primer and a J-beta primer mix. MiXCR was run by TCRdb on the 5' RACE reads, yielding one entry per CDR3 protein. The sample yields about 1,500,000 distinct CDR3 sequences, about 40% seen once. Germline lookup yields CDR1 MNHEY and CDR2 SMNVEV (reference sequence). The CDR3 covers 15 residues. V lost 0 bases, J lost 4 bases, and 12 bases lay in between. As to this clonotype: Its specificity is not known.

Sequences were obtained from blood. This sequence originates from a woman aged 18-30 years in good health. V gene TRBV27 combines with J gene TRBJ1-2; D is possibly TRBD1 (6 bases). CDR3 in DNA: TGTGCCAGCAGTTTATCGGGGGGCTTTACCTATGGCTACACCTTC. It translates to CASSLSGGFTYGYTF.